These T cell receptor beta chains were read from a single sample in a study of blood T cell repertoires in COVID-19. The assay was immunoSEQ multiplex PCR, and TCRdb's table has in-frame clones only and misses some. The sample includes about 200,000 clones, approximately 87% of them seen just once. Sequencing used peripheral blood. These receptor sequences come from a man in his sixties who had recovered from COVID-19. The CDR3 runs from the conserved cysteine through the conserved F or W. The D gene is left open where the match is weak. Clone size is stated in some rows and not others, as once, few, many or a class when expanded.

>TRBD2|-|TRBV30|TRBJ2-3
TGTGCCTGGAGTGTAGCGGGAGGAGGGGCAGATACGCAGTATTTT
CAWSVAGGGADTQYF
>-|few|TRBV5-1|TRBJ1-2
TGCGCCAGCAGCGACGGAGGATGGTTTAACTATGGCTACACCTTC
CASSDGGWFNYGYTF
>TRBD2|-|TRBV4-3|TRBJ2-7
TGCGCCAGCAGCCAGAGGGACTCTAGCGGGGGGGCCGCGTACGAGCAGTACTTC
CASSQRDSSGGAAYEQYF
>-|-|TRBV21-1|TRBJ2-1
TGTGCCAGCAGCAAACGGGACAGGGGAAAATGGCTTCCAGGTCCCTCCTACAATGAGCAGTTCTTC
CASSKRDRGKWLPGPSYNEQFF
>TRBD2|-|TRBV24-1|TRBJ2-1
TGTGCCACCAGTGATTTAAAAAGGACTAGCGGGGGGACGAACAATGAGCAGTTCTTC
CATSDLKRTSGGTNNEQFF
>-|-|TRBV12-3/TRBV12-4|TRBJ2-1
TGTGCCAGCAGCTCGGTAGCGATCAATGAGCAGTTCTTC
CASSSVAINEQFF
>-|once|TRBV28|TRBJ2-6
TGTGCCACTGGACAACCTGGGGCCAACGTCCTGACTTTC
CATGQPGANVLTF
>-|-|TRBV6-6|TRBJ1-2
TGTGCCAGCACTAGGGGGGGAGTGGACCTCTATGGCTACACCTTC
CASTRGGVDLYGYTF
>TRBD1|-|TRBV5-5|TRBJ1-2
TGTGCCAGCAGCTTGAGGGACAGGAACTATGGCTACACCTTT
CASSLRDRNYGYTF
>-|-|TRBV14|TRBJ2-1
TGTGCCAGCAGCCAAGATTTGGTCGGCAATGAGCAGTTCTTC
CASSQDLVGNEQFF
>TRBD1|-|TRBV19|TRBJ1-4
TGTGCCAGTAGTATCACAGGGGGTGAAAAACTGTTTTTT
CASSITGGEKLFF
>TRBD2|-|TRBV13|TRBJ2-7
TGTGCCAGCAGCCCTGCGACTAGCGGGAACCCTTACGAGCAGTACTTC
CASSPATSGNPYEQYF
>TRBD1|-|TRBV18|TRBJ1-5
TGTGCCAGCTCATCCCTACAACCTTACAGGGGGCAGCCCCAGCATTTT
CASSSLQPYRGQPQHF
>TRBD1|-|TRBV24-1|TRBJ2-1
TGTGCCACCAGTGATGAAGCCGGGACAGCAAACAATGAGCAGTTCTTC
CATSDEAGTANNEQFF
>-|-|TRBV19|TRBJ1-1
TGTGCCAGTAGTATAGATGGGGGCGCGGGCACTGAAGCTTTCTTT
CASSIDGGAGTEAFF
>TRBD2|-|TRBV5-4|TRBJ2-1
TGTGCCAGCAGCCTCAAGCGGGAGGGATACAATGAGCAGTTCTTC
CASSLKREGYNEQFF
>-|-|TRBV6-1|TRBJ2-1
TGTGCCAGCAGTGAACAGGGGAATGAGCAGTTCTTC
CASSEQGNEQFF
>-|-|TRBV2|TRBJ2-7
TGTGCCAGCAGCACCAGCAGGGTCACCAACGAGCAGTACTTC
CASSTSRVTNEQYF
>TRBD2|once|TRBV9|TRBJ2-2
TGTGCCAGCAGCGCCGGGGGACTAAATACCGGGGAGCTGTTTTTT
CASSAGGLNTGELFF
>-|few|TRBV12-3/TRBV12-4|TRBJ2-5
TGTGCCAGCACCGACTACAACCAAGAGACCCAGTACTTC
CASTDYNQETQYF
>TRBD2|-|TRBV27|TRBJ2-7
TGTGCCAGCAGTTTCATCCGGACTAGCGAGACCTACGAGCAGTACTTC
CASSFIRTSETYEQYF
>TRBD2|-|TRBV27|TRBJ2-3
TGTGCCAGCAGGTCGTGGGGGGGGAGCACAGATACGCAGTATTTT
CASRSWGGSTDTQYF
>-|-|TRBV10-1|TRBJ2-3
TGCGCCAGCAGACGAGATAGCACAGATACGCAGTATTTT
CASRRDSTDTQYF
>TRBD1|many|TRBV20-1|TRBJ2-5
TGCAGTGCCAGACAGGGGTTGACCCAGTACTTC
CSARQGLTQYF
>TRBD1|-|TRBV5-1|TRBJ2-7
TGCGCCAGCAGCTTTTCCGTCCTTACAGGGGACGAGCAGTACTTC
CASSFSVLTGDEQYF
>-|-|TRBV24-1|TRBJ1-1
TGTGCCACCAGTGATTACACGGGTACAGGGAGCACTGAAGCTTTCTTT
CATSDYTGTGSTEAFF
>TRBD1|-|TRBV7-2|TRBJ2-5
TGTGCCAGCAGCTTAGGGGCCGAACGACAGGGATCAGAGACCCAGTACTTC
CASSLGAERQGSETQYF
>-|-|TRBV3-1/TRBV3-2|TRBJ1-1
TGTGCCAGCAGCCAAGATCCCGGTGGGAGGGGGACTGAAGCTTTCTTT
CASSQDPGGRGTEAFF
>TRBD1|-|TRBV18|TRBJ1-2
TGTGCCAGCTCGGGACAGGGGGCGCTTGGCTACACCTTC
CASSGQGALGYTF
>TRBD1|once|TRBV11-1|TRBJ2-1
TGTGCCAGCAGCTATGACAGGGGGCGGATGAATGAGCAGTTCTTC
CASSYDRGRMNEQFF
>TRBD1|-|TRBV28|TRBJ1-5
TGTGCCAGTTCCGGACAGGGCTATAGCAATCAGCCCCAGCATTTT
CASSGQGYSNQPQHF
>TRBD1|-|TRBV19|TRBJ2-7
TGTGCCAGTAGTTCCCCGGGACAGAAACCATCCTACGAGCAGTACTTC
CASSSPGQKPSYEQYF
>-|-|TRBV5-1|TRBJ2-3
TGCGCCAGCAGGGACACCCCGATAAGCACAGATACGCAGTATTTT
CASRDTPISTDTQYF
>-|-|TRBV13|TRBJ2-2
TGTGCCAGCAGCCCACGAGGGGGGACTACAGCGAACACCGGGGAGCTGTTTTTT
CASSPRGGTTANTGELFF
>TRBD2|few|TRBV6-2/TRBV6-3|TRBJ2-2
TGTGCCAGCAGTTCCGGACTAGCGGTTTACACCGGGGAGCTGTTTTTT
CASSSGLAVYTGELFF
>TRBD2|once|TRBV7-3|TRBJ2-1
TGTGCCAGCAGCCCCGGGGGGGCCGTAAATGAGCAGTTCTTC
CASSPGGAVNEQFF
>TRBD2|-|TRBV7-9|TRBJ2-1
TGTGCCAGCAGCTCCGGGACTAGCGAGTTTTACAATGAGCAGTTCTTC
CASSSGTSEFYNEQFF
>-|-|TRBV28|TRBJ1-3
TGTGCCAGCAGCCGATCAGACTCGTACTCTGGAAACACCATATATTTT
CASSRSDSYSGNTIYF
>-|-|TRBV3-1/TRBV3-2|TRBJ1-1
TGTGCCAGCACGTCGTACATGGAGGCTTTCTTT
CASTSYMEAFF
>-|-|TRBV28|TRBJ2-7
TGTGCCTCTGGGAGCACGAGCTCCTACGAGCAGTACTTC
CASGSTSSYEQYF
>TRBD2|-|TRBV20-1|TRBJ2-7
TGCAGTGCTAGTAGTCTAGCGGGGGGCCCCTACGAGCAGTACTTC
CSASSLAGGPYEQYF
>-|-|TRBV9|TRBJ2-7
TGTGCCAGCAGCGTAGGGAGCTCGTCCTACGAGCAGTACTTC
CASSVGSSSYEQYF
>TRBD1|-|TRBV6-5|TRBJ1-5
TGTGCCAGCAGTTACGGACAGGGGAATCAGCCCCAGCATTTT
CASSYGQGNQPQHF